Sequencing of this T cell receptor beta chain was carried out in a study of T cell responses to AZD1222 COVID-19 vaccine. The J segment lost 4 bases and the V segment lost 6 bases, leaving 6 bases of the junction unmatched. Germline assignment: CDR1 GTSNPN and CDR2 SVGIG (reference sequence). This CDR3 spans 13 amino acids. Study-wide results and caveats: Nearly half of spike-specific TCRs reportedly target variant regions that are unmutated in the B.1.351 and B.1.1.7 variants. Rises in breadth and depth of Spike-specific TCRs came after two AZD1222 doses. Researchers report vaccine-associated CD4 TCRs spanning spike, with dominance at 160-218 and 743-854. Repertoire sampling happened only post peak T cell response.

Produced via immunoSEQ multiplex PCR; TCRdb's table is partial and in-frame only. The repertoire holds roughly 150,000 clones, with 85% to 95% as singletons. Turning to this clone: Its target is not known.

This chain uses TRBV30 with TRBJ1-3; 7 nucleotides align to TRBD1. The clonotype comes from an adult in good health. The sample consisted of peripheral blood, taken on day 0 of AZD1222 vaccination. CDR3 sequence: CACNPGQGNTIYF. Written as DNA, the CDR3 is TGTGCCTGTAATCCGGGACAGGGAAACACCATATATTTT. Filled out from reference TRBV30 and TRBJ1-3, the complete variable domain reads SQTIHQWPATLVQPVGSPLSLECTVEGTSNPNLYWYRQAAGRGLQLLFYSVGIGQISSEVPQNLSASRPQDRQFILSSKKLLLSDSGFYLCACNPGQGNTIYFGEGSWLTVV.